Presented here are 15 T cell receptor beta chains from one specimen sequenced in a study of OX40 agonist ivuxolimab in advanced cancers. Method: immunoSEQ multiplex PCR; TCRdb's copy keeps in-frame clones and lacks some. The sample has approximately 86,000 clones; more than 75% are singletons. Specimen: CD4+ or CD8+ T cells sorted from blood, collected in a trial of the OX40 agonist ivuxolimab. These receptors were taken from an adult with an advanced solid tumor such as melanoma, head and neck, liver or kidney cancer.

This sequence joins TRBV28 and TRBJ2-7; D is possibly TRBD1 (5 bases). V was shortened by 5 bases and J by 8 bases, with 19 bases between the two germline ends. CDR3 length equals 14 residues. CDR1 MDHEN and CDR2 SYDVKM come from the germline V gene. Written as DNA, the CDR3 is TGTGCCAGCAGTCCGTTGGACGTGGGGCTCAAGCAGTACTTC. Amino acid sequence: CASSPLDVGLKQYF. The full variable domain, with the rest looked up from reference TRBV28 and TRBJ2-7, is DVKVTQSSRYLVKRTGEKVFLECVQDMDHENMFWYRQDPGLGLRLIYFSYDVKMKEKGDIPEGYSVSREKKERFSLILESASTNQTSMYLCASSPLDVGLKQYFGPGTRLTVT.

V is TRBV18 and J is TRBJ1-5; no reliable D call. This CDR3 region has 14 residues. V lost 2 bases and J 3 bases, leaving 8 bases between the germline ends. Germline values: CDR1 KGHSH, CDR2 LQKENI. The CDR3 loop reads CASSPIRDNQPQHF. CDR3 DNA: TGTGCCAGCTCACCAATCAGAGACAATCAGCCCCAGCATTTT.

This clone has only one observation. This chain uses TRBV18 with TRBJ1-2; no reliable D call. The CDR3 has 13 amino acids. Germline CDR1 and CDR2: KGHSH and LQKENI. V was trimmed by 4 bases and J by 3 bases, leaving 9 bases between them. This CDR3 reads CASSHQSDYGYTF. The CDR3 DNA is TGTGCCAGCTCACACCAGTCGGACTATGGCTACACCTTC.

The chain employs TRBV19 and TRBJ1-5, with a tentative D call TRBD1 (5 bases). V lost 5 bases to trimming and J lost 11 bases, with 19 bases between them. The CDR3 is made up of 14 amino acids. The germline V gene encodes CDR1 LNHDA and CDR2 SQIVND (reference sequence). CDR3 in amino acids: CASSPGGGPIAQHF. The CDR3 bases are TGTGCCAGTAGTCCCGGGGGGGGACCTATTGCCCAGCATTTT.

The count of this clone is one. Germline is not matched at one junction end, which may reflect a read error. This sequence joins TRBV28 and TRBJ2-1; unclear D gene. Germline V CDR1 and CDR2: MDHEN, SYDVKM. The CDR3 length is 12 residues. CDR3 sequence reads: CASSPNAALDVF. The CDR3 DNA is TGTGCCAGCAGTCCGAATGCTGCCCTAGACGTCTTC.

The V and J genes are TRBV9 and TRBJ1-5; D may be TRBD1 (6 bases). The CDR3 has 15 amino acids. Trimming stripped 0 bases from V and 7 bases from J, with 14 bases between. Germline assignment: CDR1 SGDLS and CDR2 YYNGEE. CDR3 sequence reads: CASSVDNRVGQPQHF. In nucleotides, the CDR3 is TGTGCCAGCAGCGTAGATAACAGGGTAGGACAGCCCCAGCATTTT.

V and J are TRBV6-5 and TRBJ2-7; D is unresolved. From germline, CDR1 is MNHEY and CDR2 SVGAGI. This CDR3 region has 15 residues. The V end was cut by 0 bases, the J end by 0 bases, with 9 bases between. Here the CDR3 DNA reads TGTGCCAGCAGTTACTCGTTCGTCCCCTCCTACGAGCAGTACTTC. It is translated as CASSYSFVPSYEQYF.

The chain combines TRBV5-1 with TRBJ1-2; 10 nucleotides align to TRBD1. The germline gives CDR1 SGHRS, CDR2 YFSETQ. Trimming cost V 0 bases and J 6 bases; bases outside gene matches: 8. This CDR3 is built from 16 residues. CDR3 DNA sequence: TGCGCCAGCAGCTTGGCCGGGACAGGGGCTCATCATGGCTACACCTTC. Translating gives CASSLAGTGAHHGYTF.

The CDR3 loop is CASSLIRDSNEQYF. As DNA, the CDR3 is TGTGCCAGCAGCCTAATCAGGGATTCGAACGAGCAGTACTTC. The chain couples TRBV28 to TRBJ2-7; TRBD1 is a possible D gene (5 bases). Trimming left V 6 bases short and J 5 bases short, with 17 bases between. This CDR3 is 14 amino acids long. Germline CDR1 MDHEN, CDR2 SYDVKM. Combining the CDR3 with reference TRBV28 and TRBJ2-7 gives the whole variable domain DVKVTQSSRYLVKRTGEKVFLECVQDMDHENMFWYRQDPGLGLRLIYFSYDVKMKEKGDIPEGYSVSREKKERFSLILESASTNQTSMYLCASSLIRDSNEQYFGPGTRLTVT.

This clone was detected once. The CDR3 loop reads CASSPRQGATGELFF. The CDR3 bases are TGCGCCAGCAGCCCCCGACAGGGGGCGACCGGGGAGCTGTTTTTT. The rearrangement uses TRBV5-1 and TRBJ2-2; 10 nucleotides line up with TRBD1. Trimming cost V 4 bases and J 5 bases; bases outside gene matches: 5. The length of the CDR3 is 15 residues. In germline, CDR1 is SGHRS, CDR2 YFSETQ.

The chain couples TRBV15 to TRBJ2-3; no clear D gene. The CDR3 sequence is 15 residues long. CDR1 LNHNV and CDR2 YYDKDF come from the germline V gene (reference sequence). V was pared by 5 bases and J by 0 bases, with 12 bases between. In DNA form, the CDR3 reads TGTGCCACCAGCGCGAGACAAGATAGCACAGATACGCAGTATTTT. Protein product: CATSARQDSTDTQYF.

V gene TRBV18 combines with J gene TRBJ1-2; 7 bases fit TRBD1. J was trimmed by 5 bases and V by 1 base; bases with no gene match: 4. CDR1 and CDR2 (germline): KGHSH, LQKENI. This CDR3 has 14 residues. The CDR3 loop is CASSPRDSRYGYTF. CDR3 DNA: TGTGCCAGCTCACCACGGGACAGCCGATATGGCTACACCTTC.

The chain couples TRBV4-3 to TRBJ1-2; D is perhaps TRBD1 (6 bases). V gave up 4 bases and J gave up 6 bases, with 12 bases separating them. The germline V gene encodes CDR1 LGHNA and CDR2 YSLEER. The CDR3 totals 13 residues. The CDR3 bases are TGCGCCAGCAGCCCCACCTCAGGGGATGGCTACACCTTC. Translating it yields CASSPTSGDGYTF.

The J gene is TRBJ2-7, the V gene TRBV6-5; a weak D match, TRBD2 (6 bases). Trimming cost V 0 bases and J 3 bases, with 12 bases left between them. Germline assignment: CDR1 MNHEY and CDR2 SVGAGI. CDR3 size: 15 residues. CDR3 sequence (DNA): TGTGCCAGCAGTTACTCGCCGGAGCGGGTCTACGAGCAGTACTTC. Residues: CASSYSPERVYEQYF.

The rearrangement links TRBV11-1 to TRBJ2-1; D not resolved. The CDR3 length is 13 residues. Germline V gene lookup returns CDR1 SGHAT and CDR2 FQDESV (reference sequence). V shed 2 bases and J shed 7 bases, with 9 bases lying between them. CDR3 DNA: TGTGCCAGCAGCTTAAGACGGAATAATGAGCAGTTCTTC. This codes for CASSLRRNNEQFF.